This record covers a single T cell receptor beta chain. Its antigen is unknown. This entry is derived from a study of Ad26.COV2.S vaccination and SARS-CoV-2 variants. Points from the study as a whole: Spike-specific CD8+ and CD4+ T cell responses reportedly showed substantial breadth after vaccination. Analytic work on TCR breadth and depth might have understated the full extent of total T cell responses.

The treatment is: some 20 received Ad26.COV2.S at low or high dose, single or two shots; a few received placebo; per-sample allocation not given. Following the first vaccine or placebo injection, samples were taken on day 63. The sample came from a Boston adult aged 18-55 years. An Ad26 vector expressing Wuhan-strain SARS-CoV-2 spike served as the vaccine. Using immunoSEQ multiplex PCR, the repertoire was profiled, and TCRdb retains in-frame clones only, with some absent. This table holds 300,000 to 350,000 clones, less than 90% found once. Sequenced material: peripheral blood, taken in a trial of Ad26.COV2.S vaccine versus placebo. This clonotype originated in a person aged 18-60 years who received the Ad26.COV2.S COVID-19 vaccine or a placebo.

CDR3 loop: CASSLRATPGYNEQFF. CDR3 bases: TGTGCCAGCAGCCTTCGGGCCACACCGGGCTACAATGAGCAGTTCTTC. The chain combines TRBV7-2 with TRBJ2-1; D not resolved. V was trimmed by 5 bases and J by 3 bases, leaving 17 bases between them. This CDR3 region has 16 residues. Germline CDR1 and CDR2: SGHTA and FQGNSA.